These 18 T cell receptor beta chains were all obtained from the same sample, sequenced in a study of sequential checkpoint blockade in melanoma. TCRdb's copy holds only in-frame clones and misses some; the assay was immunoSEQ multiplex PCR. The sample gives fewer than 40,000 clones, approximately 86% of which show up once; 22% is in the top ten. Treatment of the sample: randomized to nivolumab then ipilimumab (arm A) or the reverse (arm B). Here the sequenced sample was CD8+ T cells sorted from blood (inferred from file names), taken from a patient given nivolumab and ipilimumab in sequence. The receptors come from a human donor with melanoma.

The chain joins TRBV6-5 to TRBJ2-1; D is possibly TRBD2 (5 bases). CDR1 is MNHEY and CDR2 is SVGAGI in the germline V gene. CDR3 length equals 13 residues. The V gene lost 2 bases and the J gene lost 7 bases, with 9 bases spanning the gap. Here the CDR3 reads CASSYPEGNEQFF. As DNA, the CDR3 is TGTGCCAGCAGTTACCCCGAGGGAAATGAGCAGTTCTTC.

This chain connects TRBV30 to TRBJ2-7; tentatively, D is TRBD2 (6 bases). This CDR3 is 12 amino acids long. CDR1 is GTSNPN, CDR2 SVGIG, per germline (reference sequence). Trimming removed 1 base from V and 5 bases from J, with 9 bases in between. The CDR3 bases are TGTGCCTGGAGTGGGGAGGTCGACGAGCAGTACTTC. Amino acid sequence: CAWSGEVDEQYF.

The CDR3 DNA sequence: TGTGCCAGCAGCCCCGGGACAGGGAATGAAAAACTGTTTTTT. Its protein product is CASSPGTGNEKLFF. The rearrangement uses TRBV7-9 and TRBJ1-4; 9 nucleotides match TRBD1. Germline CDR1 reads SEHNR; CDR2 reads FQNEAQ (reference sequence). V was clipped by 5 bases and J by 5 bases; unmatched bases: 3. The CDR3 has 14 amino acids.

Comments on this clone: At one end, the junction sequence differs from germline, possibly due to a read error. Other nucleotide sequences from this sample produce the same CDR3. The chain is built from TRBV4-2 and TRBJ2-7; 10 bases agree with TRBD1. CDR1 and CDR2 (germline): LGHNA, YNFKEQ. The CDR3 runs 16 residues. The CDR3 sequence: CASSHPGRDRGYEQYF. CDR3 nucleotide sequence: TGTGCCAGCAGCCACCCGGGCAGGGACAGGGGCTACGAGCAATACTTC.

This clone was detected only a few times. The chain has TRBV5-6 and TRBJ1-6; D is unclear. Germline loops: CDR1 SGHDT, CDR2 YYEEEE. V lost 5 bases and J lost 11, with 14 bases in between. The CDR3 length is 13 residues. DNA of the CDR3: TGTGCCAGCAGTCTCTGGGGAGTGACACCCCTCCACTTT. This codes for CASSLWGVTPLHF.

This clone has only one observation. V gene TRBV4-3 combines with J gene TRBJ2-2; 7 nucleotides align to TRBD1. The CDR3 runs 15 residues. J was trimmed by 8 bases and V by 2 bases; bases with no gene match: 8. The germline CDR1 and CDR2 sequences are LGHNA and YSLEER. Here the CDR3 DNA reads TGCGCCAGCAGCCAACTAACAGGGGCAGGAGGGGAGCTGTTTTTT. Its protein is CASSQLTGAGGELFF.

The chain has TRBV27 and TRBJ2-1, with D perhaps matching TRBD2 (6 bases). Per germline, CDR1 MNHEY and CDR2 SMNVEV (reference sequence). This CDR3 has 16 amino acids. The ends were cut back, 5 bases at V and 6 bases at J, with 20 bases in the middle. The CDR3 DNA is TGTGCCAGCAGTCCCTCAGGGAGGTCTAGGATCAATGAGCAGTTCTTC. Translating it yields CASSPSGRSRINEQFF.

This chain connects TRBV28 to TRBJ2-2; no clear D. V shed 5 bases and J shed 7 bases, with 14 bases lying between them. Per germline, CDR1 MDHEN and CDR2 SYDVKM. This CDR3 is 14 amino acids long. DNA for the CDR3: TGTGCCAGCAGTCTCAACTACGATGTCGGGGAGCTGTTTTTT. Translated, it gives CASSLNYDVGELFF.

The V call is TRBV28, the J call TRBJ1-2; TRBD1 matches at 8 bases. CDR1 is MDHEN, CDR2 SYDVKM, per germline. The CDR3 has 13 residues. J lost 8 bases, V lost 3 bases, and 5 bases had no gene match. The DNA of the CDR3 is TGTGCCAGCAGTTTTTCAGGGGGCCGGGGCTACACCTTC. This encodes CASSFSGGRGYTF.

This sequence joins TRBV2 and TRBJ2-3; 10 bases map to TRBD2. This CDR3 has 18 residues. Germline CDR1 and CDR2: SNHLY and FYNNEI. The J segment lost 5 bases and the V segment lost 5 bases, leaving 16 bases of the junction unmatched. The CDR3 here is CASSTRTSGYGAEDTQYF. Here the CDR3 DNA reads TGTGCCAGCAGTACCAGGACTAGCGGCTATGGGGCCGAAGATACGCAGTATTTT.

The chain recombines TRBV5-1 with TRBJ2-5, with unresolved D. The CDR3 contains 11 residues. CDR1 SGHRS and CDR2 YFSETQ come from the germline V gene. Trimming took 1 base from V and 5 from J, leaving 3 bases between them. This chain's CDR3 is CASSLSETQYF. The CDR3 DNA is TGCGCCAGCAGCTTGTCGGAGACCCAGTACTTC.

The J gene is TRBJ2-1, the V gene TRBV5-1; perhaps TRBD1 as D (6 bases). CDR1 is SGHRS and CDR2 is YFSETQ in the germline V gene. The ends were cut back, 3 bases at V and 0 bases at J, with 10 bases in the middle. This CDR3 comprises 15 residues. The CDR3 reads CASSSGQISYNEQFF. The CDR3 DNA is TGCGCCAGCAGCTCTGGACAGATCTCCTACAATGAGCAGTTCTTC. The complete variable domain, with remaining parts taken from reference TRBV5-1 and TRBJ2-1, reads KAGVTQTPRYLIKTRGQQVTLSCSPISGHRSVSWYQQTPGQGLQFLFEYFSETQRNKGNFPGRFSGRQFSNSRSEMNVSTLELGDSALYLCASSSGQISYNEQFFGPGTRLTVL.

The V call is TRBV27, the J call TRBJ2-7, with D possibly being TRBD1 (5 bases). CDR1 MNHEY and CDR2 SMNVEV come from the germline V gene (reference sequence). This CDR3 spans 15 amino acids. The germline V and J ends were trimmed by 1 base and 2 bases, with 12 bases remaining between them. The CDR3 DNA follows: TGTGCCAGCAGTTTATATTCTGGGGCGGCCTACGAGCAGTACTTC. Translation gives CASSLYSGAAYEQYF.

CDR3 sequence: CASSYPAGGINEQFF. The DNA for the CDR3 is TGTGCCAGCAGTTACCCGGCAGGGGGAATAAATGAGCAGTTCTTC. The chain employs TRBV6-4 and TRBJ2-1, with TRBD1 matching over 7 bases. This CDR3 has 15 residues. The V gene end was trimmed by 5 bases and the J gene end by 7 bases; junction bases not matched to a gene: 11. The germline gives CDR1 MRHNA, CDR2 SNTAGT.

The chain links TRBV19 to TRBJ2-7; a possible D gene is TRBD1 (5 bases). The CDR3 runs to 15 residues. Germline values: CDR1 LNHDA, CDR2 SQIVND (reference sequence). Trimming cost V 3 bases and J 2 bases, with 14 bases left between them. CDR3 DNA sequence: TGTGCCAGTAGTATTGAATTGACAGTACCCTACGAGCAGTACTTC. This codes for CASSIELTVPYEQYF.

The genes are TRBV4-3 and TRBJ1-2; D is uncertain. Germline CDR1 LGHNA, CDR2 YSLEER. Trimming removed 0 bases from V and 0 bases from J, with 14 bases in between. This CDR3 is built from 17 residues. The CDR3 coding sequence is TGCGCCAGCAGCCAAGAGCGTAACCTCCGTTCTAACTATGGCTACACCTTC. This gives the protein CASSQERNLRSNYGYTF.

This chain joins TRBV7-9 and TRBJ2-7, with D maybe TRBD2 (7 bases). This CDR3 has 16 residues. In germline, CDR1 is SEHNR, CDR2 FQNEAQ (reference sequence). Trimming stripped 2 bases from V and 3 bases from J, with 17 bases between. The CDR3, as DNA: TGTGCCAGCAGCTTACTAGGGGGGTCTAGCGGCTACGAGCAGTACTTC. This gives the protein CASSLLGGSSGYEQYF.

The chain uses TRBV5-1 and TRBJ2-5; 8 positions match TRBD2. The J segment lost 5 bases and the V segment lost 5 bases, leaving 8 bases of the junction unmatched. Per germline, CDR1 SGHRS and CDR2 YFSETQ. This CDR3 contains 14 residues. CDR3 nucleotide sequence: TGCGCCAGCAGGGATCGGGGGGGCACGGAGACCCAGTACTTC. Residues: CASRDRGGTETQYF. Variable domain in full (rest from reference TRBV5-1 and TRBJ2-5): KAGVTQTPRYLIKTRGQQVTLSCSPISGHRSVSWYQQTPGQGLQFLFEYFSETQRNKGNFPGRFSGRQFSNSRSEMNVSTLELGDSALYLCASRDRGGTETQYFGPGTRLLVL.